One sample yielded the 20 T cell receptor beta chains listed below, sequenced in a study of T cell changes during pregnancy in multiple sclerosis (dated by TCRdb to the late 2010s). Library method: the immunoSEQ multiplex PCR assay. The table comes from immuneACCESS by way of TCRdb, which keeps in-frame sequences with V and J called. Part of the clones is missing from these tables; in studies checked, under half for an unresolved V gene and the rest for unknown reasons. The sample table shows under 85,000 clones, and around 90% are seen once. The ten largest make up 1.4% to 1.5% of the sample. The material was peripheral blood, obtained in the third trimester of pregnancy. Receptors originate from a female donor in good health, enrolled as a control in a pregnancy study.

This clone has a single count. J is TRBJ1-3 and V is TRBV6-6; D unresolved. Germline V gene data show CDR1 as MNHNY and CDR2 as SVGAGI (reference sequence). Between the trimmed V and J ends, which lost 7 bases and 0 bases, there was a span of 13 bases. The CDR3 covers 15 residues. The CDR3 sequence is CASTGNFGSGNTIYF. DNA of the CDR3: TGTGCCAGCACCGGTAACTTTGGCTCTGGAAACACCATATATTTT.

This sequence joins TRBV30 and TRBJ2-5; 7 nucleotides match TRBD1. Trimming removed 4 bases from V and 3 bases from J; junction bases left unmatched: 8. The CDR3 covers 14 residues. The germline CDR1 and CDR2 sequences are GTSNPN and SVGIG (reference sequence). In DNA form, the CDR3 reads TGTGCCTGGACCACGGGACAGTTTGAAGAGACCCAGTACTTC. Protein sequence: CAWTTGQFEETQYF.

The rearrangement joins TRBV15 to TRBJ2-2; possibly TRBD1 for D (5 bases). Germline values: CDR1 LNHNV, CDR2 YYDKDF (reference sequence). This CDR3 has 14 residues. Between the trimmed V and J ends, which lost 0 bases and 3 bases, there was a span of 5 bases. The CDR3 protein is CATSRDRDTGELFF. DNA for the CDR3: TGTGCCACCAGCAGAGACAGGGACACCGGGGAGCTGTTTTTT.

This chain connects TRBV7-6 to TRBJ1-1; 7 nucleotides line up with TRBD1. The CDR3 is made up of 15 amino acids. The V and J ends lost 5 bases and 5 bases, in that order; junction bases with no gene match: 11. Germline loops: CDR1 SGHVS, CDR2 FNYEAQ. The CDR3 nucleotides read TGTGCCAGCAGCCGAGAGAAGGGGGCGAGTACTGAAGCTTTCTTT. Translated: CASSREKGASTEAFF. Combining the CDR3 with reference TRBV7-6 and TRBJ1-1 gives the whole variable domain GAGVSQSPRYKVTKRGQDVALRCDPISGHVSLYWYRQALGQGPEFLTYFNYEAQQDKSGLPNDRFSAERPEGSISTLTIQRTEQRDSAMYRCASSREKGASTEAFFGQGTRLTVV.

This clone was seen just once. For the CDR3, the DNA is TGTGCCAGCAGGCCCTCAGGAGGGCGGGAAAAACTGTTTTTT. Translated, it gives CASRPSGGREKLFF. The chain couples TRBV28 to TRBJ1-4, with unresolved D. CDR1 is MDHEN, CDR2 SYDVKM, per germline. The CDR3 covers 14 residues. Trimming removed 6 bases at V and 8 bases at J, with 16 bases between.

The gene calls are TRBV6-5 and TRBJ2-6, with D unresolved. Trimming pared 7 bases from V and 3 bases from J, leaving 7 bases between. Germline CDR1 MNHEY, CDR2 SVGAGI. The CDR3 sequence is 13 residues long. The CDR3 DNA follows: TGTGCCAGCATGCGTGATGGGGCCAACGTCCTGACTTTC. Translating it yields CASMRDGANVLTF.

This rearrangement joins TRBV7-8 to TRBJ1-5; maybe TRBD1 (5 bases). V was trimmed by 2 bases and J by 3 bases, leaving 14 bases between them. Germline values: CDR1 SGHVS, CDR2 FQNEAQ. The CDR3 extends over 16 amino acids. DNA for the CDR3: TGTGCCAGCAGCTTATCCCAAACAGGCACCAATCAGCCCCAGCATTTT. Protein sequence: CASSLSQTGTNQPQHF.

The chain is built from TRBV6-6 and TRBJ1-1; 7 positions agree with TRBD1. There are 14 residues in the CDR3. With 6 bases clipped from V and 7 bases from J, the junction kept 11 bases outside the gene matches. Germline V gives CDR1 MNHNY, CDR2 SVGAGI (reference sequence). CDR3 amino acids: CASSPEGAMFEAFF. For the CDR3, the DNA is TGTGCCAGCAGCCCCGAGGGGGCAATGTTTGAAGCTTTCTTT.

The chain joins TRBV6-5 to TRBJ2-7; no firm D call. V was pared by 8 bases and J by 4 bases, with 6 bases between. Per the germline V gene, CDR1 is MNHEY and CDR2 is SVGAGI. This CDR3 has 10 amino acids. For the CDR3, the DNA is TGTGCCAGCGGCCTTTACGAGCAGTACTTC. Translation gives CASGLYEQYF.

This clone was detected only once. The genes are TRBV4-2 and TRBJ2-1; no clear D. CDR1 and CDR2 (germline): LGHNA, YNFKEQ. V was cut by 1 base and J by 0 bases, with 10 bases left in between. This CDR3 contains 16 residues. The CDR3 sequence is CASSQGRFNSYNEQFF. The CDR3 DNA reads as TGTGCCAGCAGCCAAGGTCGGTTCAACTCCTACAATGAGCAGTTCTTC.

This CDR3 reads CAWSDRGANEKLFF. CDR3 nucleotides: TGTGCCTGGAGCGACAGGGGCGCTAATGAAAAACTGTTTTTT. The rearrangement links TRBV30 to TRBJ1-4; 8 positions agree with TRBD1. The CDR3 has 14 amino acids. Germline V CDR1 and CDR2: GTSNPN, SVGIG (reference sequence). V shed 3 bases and J 3 bases; nucleotides not matched to a gene: 3. The full variable domain, in which reference TRBV30 and TRBJ1-4 provide the parts outside the CDR3, is SQTIHQWPATLVQPVGSPLSLECTVEGTSNPNLYWYRQAAGRGLQLLFYSVGIGQISSEVPQNLSASRPQDRQFILSSKKLLLSDSGFYLCAWSDRGANEKLFFGSGTQLSVL.

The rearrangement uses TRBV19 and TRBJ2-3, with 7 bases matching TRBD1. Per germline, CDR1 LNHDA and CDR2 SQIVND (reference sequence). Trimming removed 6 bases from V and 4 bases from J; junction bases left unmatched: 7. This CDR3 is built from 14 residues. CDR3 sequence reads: CASSPTGSADTQYF. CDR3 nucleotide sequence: TGTGCCAGTAGCCCGACAGGGAGCGCAGATACGCAGTATTTT.

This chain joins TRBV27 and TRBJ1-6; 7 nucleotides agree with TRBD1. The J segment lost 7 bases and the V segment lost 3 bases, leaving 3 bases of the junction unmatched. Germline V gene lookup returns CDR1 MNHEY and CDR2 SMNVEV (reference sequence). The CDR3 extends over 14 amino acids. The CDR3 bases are TGTGCCAGCAGTTTCCGGGACAGAAATTCACCCCTCCACTTT. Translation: CASSFRDRNSPLHF.

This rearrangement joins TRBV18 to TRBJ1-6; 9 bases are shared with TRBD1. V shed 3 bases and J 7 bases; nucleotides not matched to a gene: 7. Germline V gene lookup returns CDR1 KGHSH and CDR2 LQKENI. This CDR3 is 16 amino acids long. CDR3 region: CASSPAQDRGNSPLHF. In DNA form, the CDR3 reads TGTGCCAGCTCACCGGCCCAGGACAGGGGCAATTCACCCCTCCACTTT.

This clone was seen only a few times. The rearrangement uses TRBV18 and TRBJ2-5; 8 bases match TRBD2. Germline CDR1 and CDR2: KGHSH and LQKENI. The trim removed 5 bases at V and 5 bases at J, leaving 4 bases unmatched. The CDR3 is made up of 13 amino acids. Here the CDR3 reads CASSSGLGETQYF. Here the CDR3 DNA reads TGTGCCAGCTCATCGGGACTAGGGGAGACCCAGTACTTC. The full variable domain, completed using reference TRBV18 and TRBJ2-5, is NAGVMQNPRHLVRRRGQEARLRCSPMKGHSHVYWYRQLPEEGLKFMVYLQKENIIDESGMPKERFSAEFPKEGPSILRIQQVVRGDSAAYFCASSSGLGETQYFGPGTRLLVL.

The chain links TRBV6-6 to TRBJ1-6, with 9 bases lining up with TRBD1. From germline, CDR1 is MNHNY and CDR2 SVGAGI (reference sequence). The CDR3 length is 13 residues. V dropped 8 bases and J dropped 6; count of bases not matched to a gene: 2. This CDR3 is CASADRGNSPLHF. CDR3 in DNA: TGTGCCAGCGCGGACAGGGGTAATTCACCCCTCCACTTT.

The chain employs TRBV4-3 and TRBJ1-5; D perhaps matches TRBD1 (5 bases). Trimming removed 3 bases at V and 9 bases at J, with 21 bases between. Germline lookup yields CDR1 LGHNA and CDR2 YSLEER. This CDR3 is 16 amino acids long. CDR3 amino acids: CASSQDPDPRGWPQHF. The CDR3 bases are TGCGCCAGCAGCCAGGACCCCGATCCTCGGGGGTGGCCCCAGCATTTT.

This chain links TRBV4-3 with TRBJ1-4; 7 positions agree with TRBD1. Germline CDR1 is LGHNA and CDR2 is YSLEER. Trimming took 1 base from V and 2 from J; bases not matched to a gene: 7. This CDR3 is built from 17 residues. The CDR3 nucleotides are TGCGCCAGCAGCCAAGCACACAGGGGTCCGACTAATGAAAAACTGTTTTTT. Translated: CASSQAHRGPTNEKLFF.

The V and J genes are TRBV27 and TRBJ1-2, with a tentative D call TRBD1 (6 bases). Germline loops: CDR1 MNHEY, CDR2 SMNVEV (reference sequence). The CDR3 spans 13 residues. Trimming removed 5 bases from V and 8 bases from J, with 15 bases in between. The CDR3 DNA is TGTGCCAGCAGTGTGACAGGTTATGGCGGCTACACCTTC. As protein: CASSVTGYGGYTF.

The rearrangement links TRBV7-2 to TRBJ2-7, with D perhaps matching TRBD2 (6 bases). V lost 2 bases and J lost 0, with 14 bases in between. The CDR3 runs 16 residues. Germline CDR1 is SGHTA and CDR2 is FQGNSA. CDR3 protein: CASSLFGDGSSYEQYF. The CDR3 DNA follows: TGTGCCAGCAGCTTATTTGGTGACGGGAGCTCCTACGAGCAGTACTTC.